These 15 T cell receptor beta chains were all obtained from the same sample, sequenced in a study of post-analysis software for immune sequencing data. TCR beta cDNA libraries had unique molecular identifiers. TCRdb ran MiXCR on the PCR reads and lists one entry per CDR3 protein. Here the sample spans around 700,000 distinct CDR3 sequences, approximately 60% being singletons. Their specific antigens are unknown. Points from the study as a whole: About 5 TRBV segments appeared more often in patients than in controls, and TRBV5-6, TRBV5-1 and TRBV20-1 were among these.

The sequencing input was blood. The receptors were sampled from a girl aged 2 to 9 with multiple sclerosis.

Note on this clonotype: The junction differs from germline at one of its ends, possibly a read error. The J gene is TRBJ2-3, the V gene TRBV7-9, with 11 bases identical to TRBD2. The CDR3 runs 16 residues. CDR1 is SEHNR, CDR2 FQNEAQ, per germline (reference sequence). In DNA, the CDR3 is TGTGTCAGCAGCACCTATACTAGCGGGGGTACAGATACGCAGTATTTT. Translated: CVSSTYTSGGTDTQYF.

This chain joins TRBV27 and TRBJ2-1; 11 bases agree with TRBD1. The CDR3 length is 12 residues. The germline V gene has CDR1 MNHEY and CDR2 SMNVEV (reference sequence). Germline trimming cut 6 bases from V and 14 bases from J; bases unmatched to any gene: 6. The CDR3 protein is CASRSRDRGEFF. The CDR3 DNA is TGTGCCAGCAGGTCCCGGGACAGGGGGGAGTTCTTC.

The chain carries TRBV20-1 and TRBJ2-3; weak D call: TRBD2 (6 bases). The V and J ends lost 3 bases and 3 bases respectively, with 13 bases between them. Germline values: CDR1 DFQATT, CDR2 SNEGSKA (reference sequence). The CDR3 is 14 amino acids. CDR3: CSASSGVGTDTQYF. In DNA, the CDR3 is TGCAGTGCTAGTTCGGGGGTCGGGACAGATACGCAGTATTTT.

V and J are TRBV12-3 or TRBV12-4 and TRBJ1-2; a possible D gene is TRBD1 (5 bases). The V end was cut by 6 bases, the J end by 4 bases, with 18 bases between. This CDR3 region has 15 residues. Here the CDR3 DNA reads TGTGCCAGCAGCACTCGGGGGTCGTCTATCTATGGCTACACCTTC. Translating gives CASSTRGSSIYGYTF.

The chain uses TRBV11-3 and TRBJ1-1, with unresolved D. V was clipped by 1 base and J by 2 bases, with 11 bases between them. The germline V gene has CDR1 SGHNT and CDR2 YENEEA. The CDR3 is 15 residues long. This chain's CDR3 is CASSLGGRANTEAFF. The CDR3 DNA reads TGTGCCAGCAGCTTAGGTGGACGGGCCAACACTGAAGCTTTCTTT.

The chain has TRBV20-1 and TRBJ2-1, with a tentative D call TRBD2 (5 bases). From germline, CDR1 is DFQATT and CDR2 SNEGSKA (reference sequence). There are 11 residues in the CDR3. V lost 0 bases, J lost 15 bases, and 12 bases lay in between. In DNA form, the CDR3 reads TGCAGTGCTAGAGATGAGGGATTCCCGTTCTTC. It specifies CSARDEGFPFF.

The V call is TRBV3-1, the J call TRBJ2-1; D is perhaps TRBD2 (6 bases). The V and J ends lost 1 base and 3 bases respectively, with 16 bases between them. CDR1 and CDR2 (germline): LGHDT, YNNKEL (reference sequence). The CDR3 consists of 17 residues. This CDR3 is CASSQALGGAVYNEQFF. For the CDR3, the DNA is TGTGCCAGCAGCCAAGCTCTCGGGGGAGCGGTCTACAATGAGCAGTTCTTC.

This chain uses TRBV5-6 with TRBJ2-1; D possibly corresponds to TRBD2 (7 bases). The CDR3 extends over 16 amino acids. V lost 7 bases, J lost 8 bases, and 25 bases lay in between. Germline V gene sequence: CDR1 SGHDT, CDR2 YYEEEE. The CDR3 region is CASYSLGGALRDEQFF. The DNA of the CDR3 is TGTGCCAGCTACTCTCTGGGGGGGGCCTTAAGGGATGAGCAGTTCTTC.

The chain uses TRBV21-1 and TRBJ2-5; TRBD2 reflects the table's D call only, with no check against the DNA. TRBV21-1 is given as a pseudogene. The CDR3 has 15 residues. CDR3 loop: CASGRLAEYQETQYF. CDR3 sequence (DNA): TGTGCCAGCGGTAGACTAGCGGAGTACCAAGAGACCCAGTACTTC.

This chain connects TRBV9 to TRBJ2-5; weak D call: TRBD1 (7 bases). The end of the DNA fits TRBJ2-7 better, so the J call may be wrong. The CDR3 consists of 14 residues. From germline, CDR1 is SGDLS and CDR2 YYNGEE. The CDR3 region has the DNA TGTGCCAGCAGCGCGGCCCAGGGGGGATACGAGCAGTACTTC. This translates into CASSAAQGGYEQYF.

This chain uses TRBV5-1 with TRBJ2-5; no reliable D call. The DNA end favors TRBJ2-7, so the J call may be wrong. Germline V gene sequence: CDR1 SGHRS, CDR2 YFSETQ. The CDR3 is made up of 13 amino acids. CDR3 region: CASSLLQTYEQYF. The CDR3 nucleotides read TGCGCCAGCAGCTTGTTACAGACCTACGAGCAGTACTTC.

The rearrangement links TRBV2 to TRBJ2-1; 10 bases are a match to TRBD2. The CDR3 length is 15 residues. V lost 4 bases and J lost 7; bases outside the gene matches: 7. The germline CDR1 and CDR2 sequences are SNHLY and FYNNEI. Here the CDR3 reads CASSGNSGGRNEQFF. CDR3 nucleotides: TGTGCCAGCAGTGGAAATAGCGGGGGGCGGAATGAGCAGTTCTTC.

The chain has TRBV10-3 and TRBJ1-2, with a possible D match to TRBD1 (5 bases). The germline gives CDR1 ENHRY, CDR2 SYGVKD. The CDR3 is 14 residues long. V dropped 5 bases and J dropped 4 bases, with 14 bases sitting between them. Here the CDR3 reads CAISPGLAFYGYTF. The CDR3, as DNA: TGTGCCATCAGTCCGGGACTGGCATTCTATGGCTACACCTTC.

This chain joins TRBV29-1 and TRBJ2-6; D is unclear. With 3 bases removed from V and 0 bases from J, the gap between germline ends came to 3 bases. This CDR3 is 13 amino acids long. Per the germline V gene, CDR1 is SQVTM and CDR2 is ANQGSEA. This chain's CDR3 is CSVDPSGANVLTF. As DNA, the CDR3 is TGCAGCGTTGACCCCTCTGGGGCCAACGTCCTGACTTTC.

This clonotype was counted a few times. The chain uses TRBV29-1 and TRBJ2-5, with D tentatively TRBD2 (5 bases). TRBJ2-7 explains the end of the DNA better; the J call may be wrong. Germline CDR1 SQVTM, CDR2 ANQGSEA. The CDR3 consists of 12 residues. CDR3 in DNA: TGCAGCGTTGAGGACGGGACCTACGAGCAGTACTTC. Its protein is CSVEDGTYEQYF.